The 3 T cell receptor beta chains below were found in one sample sequenced in a study of T cell responses to AZD1222 COVID-19 vaccine. Sequencing was performed with immunoSEQ multiplex PCR; in TCRdb, only in-frame clones are kept and a portion is missing. The repertoire consists of approximately 60,000 clones, with over 70% occurring once and the leading ten covering more than 13%. The specimen comprised peripheral blood, sampled on day 0 of AZD1222 vaccination. All receptors derive from an adult in good health.

This clone was detected a few times. The chain recombines TRBV7-8 with TRBJ2-7; D not resolved. The CDR3 spans 14 residues. Germline V lookup: CDR1 SGHVS, CDR2 FQNEAQ. Trimming cost V 0 bases and J 3 bases, with 9 bases left between them. CDR3 protein: CASSLAYPGYEQYF. Written as DNA, the CDR3 is TGTGCCAGCAGCTTAGCCTACCCCGGCTACGAGCAGTACTTC.

This rearrangement joins TRBV5-4 to TRBJ1-1, with D possibly being TRBD1 (5 bases). V was cut by 3 bases and J by 6 bases, with 12 bases left in between. Germline V gene data show CDR1 as SGHNT and CDR2 as YYREEE (reference sequence). The length of the CDR3 is 13 residues. CDR3 amino acids: CASSWGGRSEAFF. The CDR3 DNA reads TGTGCCAGCAGCTGGGGGGGACGGTCTGAAGCTTTCTTT. The entire variable domain, with the rest obtained from reference TRBV5-4 and TRBJ1-1, is as follows: ETGVTQSPTHLIKTRGQQVTLRCSSQSGHNTVSWYQQALGQGPQFIFQYYREEENGRGNFPPRFSGLQFPNYSSELNVNALELDDSALYLCASSWGGRSEAFFGQGTRLTVV.

The V call is TRBV3-1 (or the pseudogene TRBV3-2), the J call TRBJ2-3, with D tentatively TRBD1 (6 bases). The V end lost 1 base, the J end lost 2 bases, and 10 bases lay between the germline ends. The CDR3 is 15 amino acids. Looked up from germline, CDR1 is LGHDT and CDR2 is YNNKEL (reference sequence). CDR3: CASSQGQVPTDTQYF. The CDR3, as DNA: TGTGCCAGCAGCCAAGGACAGGTCCCCACAGATACGCAGTATTTT.